This T cell receptor (beta chain) was recorded in a study of blood T cell repertoires in COVID-19. Study-wide background: Sample material is recorded as cDNA or gDNA derived from T cells, B-cell-depleted T cells, or PBMCs.

Study processing details: Estimation of nucleated cell counts relied on the amplification of reference gene primers. Assay used: immunoSEQ multiplex PCR; TCRdb lists only in-frame clones, some missing. D and trimming come from the DNA, and the V and J calls and clone size come from that table. The sample records some 220,000 clones, around 84% being singletons. The CDR3 extends over 14 amino acids. From germline, CDR1 is MDHEN and CDR2 SYDVKM. V was trimmed by 6 bases and J by 6 bases, leaving 15 bases between them. The source is a man aged 50 to 59 with active or convalescent COVID-19. The rearrangement uses TRBV28 and TRBJ1-5; D might be TRBD1 (5 bases). Sequenced material: peripheral blood. CDR3 protein: CASSLGGAGQPQHF. The CDR3 bases are TGTGCCAGCAGCCTTGGAGGGGCCGGTCAGCCCCAGCATTTT.